This TCR beta chain is drawn from a study of blood T cell repertoires in COVID-19. Across the whole study: Spain, Italy and the United States supplied samples that represented acute and convalescent COVID-19. Sample material is recorded as cDNA or gDNA derived from T cells, B-cell-depleted T cells, or PBMCs.

Trimming removed 1 base from V and 4 bases from J, with 16 bases in between. This CDR3 has 17 residues. CDR1 is LGHNA, CDR2 YNFKEQ, per germline. The repertoire was sequenced with immunoSEQ multiplex PCR; TCRdb's copy has only in-frame clones and lacks some. The repertoire holds some 120,000 clones, with 65% to 90% as singletons. The sequenced sample consisted of peripheral blood. This chain connects TRBV4-2 to TRBJ2-2; possible D gene TRBD2, 7 bases. This clonotype was obtained from an elderly woman with acute or convalescent COVID-19. In DNA, the CDR3 is TGTGCCAGCAGCCAAGTTAGGGGGGGCGGGAGCACCGGGGAGCTGTTTTTT. It specifies CASSQVRGGGSTGELFF.